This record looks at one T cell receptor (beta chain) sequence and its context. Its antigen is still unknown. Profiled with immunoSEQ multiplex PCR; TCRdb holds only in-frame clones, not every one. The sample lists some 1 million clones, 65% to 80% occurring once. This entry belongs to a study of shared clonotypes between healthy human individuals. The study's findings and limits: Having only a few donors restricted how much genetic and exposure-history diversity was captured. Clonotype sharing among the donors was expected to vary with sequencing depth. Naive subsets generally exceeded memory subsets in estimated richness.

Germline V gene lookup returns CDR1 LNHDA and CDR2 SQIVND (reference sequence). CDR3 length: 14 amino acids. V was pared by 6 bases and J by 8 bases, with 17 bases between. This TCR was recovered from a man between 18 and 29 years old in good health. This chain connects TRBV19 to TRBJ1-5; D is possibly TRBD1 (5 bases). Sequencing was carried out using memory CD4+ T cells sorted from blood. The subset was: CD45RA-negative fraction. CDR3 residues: CASSLRGELEPQHF. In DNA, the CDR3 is TGTGCCAGTAGCCTCCGGGGGGAGCTTGAGCCCCAGCATTTT.